This TCR beta chain was retrieved from a study of blood T cells in healthy people across ages. PBMCs numbering at least 6.5 million were isolated per sample. The CDR3 loop spans 17 amino acids. Germline-derived CDR1 and CDR2 are MNHNY and SVGAGI (reference sequence). It was with a sample-barcoded 5' primer and a J-beta primer mix that a second PCR of roughly 6 to 12 cycles was run. Via MiXCR, TCRdb re-called the 5' RACE reads, giving one row per CDR3 protein. The sample has some 370,000 distinct CDR3 sequences, more than 45% seen once. Sequenced material: blood. This TCR was sampled from a man aged 60-69 years in good health. This rearrangement joins TRBV6-6 to TRBJ2-5; 8 bases match TRBD1. With the DNA end fitting TRBJ2-7 better, the J assignment may be wrong. CDR3 loop: CASSYGQGARRIDEQYF. CDR3 DNA: TGTGCCAGCAGTTACGGGCAGGGGGCGCGACGAATAGACGAGCAGTACTTC.